The 19 T cell receptor beta chains presented below share a single source sample, sequenced in a study of blood T cell repertoires in COVID-19. TCRdb's copy holds only in-frame clones and misses some; the assay was immunoSEQ multiplex PCR. The sample carries around 140,000 clones, over 80% recorded once. Sequencing was performed on peripheral blood. Receptor source: a man over 45 with active COVID-19.

The rearrangement links TRBV7-2 to TRBJ2-1; possible D gene TRBD2, 6 bases. Germline loops: CDR1 SGHTA, CDR2 FQGNSA. The CDR3 consists of 16 residues. V shed 5 bases and J shed 0 bases, with 14 bases lying between them. The CDR3 nucleotides read TGTGCCAGCAGCCTCCGGGGGATGAGCTCCTACAATGAGCAGTTCTTC. Its translation is CASSLRGMSSYNEQFF.

This rearrangement joins TRBV3-1 (or the pseudogene TRBV3-2) to TRBJ2-3; unclear D gene. The CDR3 is 16 amino acids. V was clipped by 0 bases and J by 6 bases, with 16 bases between them. The germline CDR1 and CDR2 sequences are LGHDT and YNNKEL (reference sequence). Written as DNA, the CDR3 is TGTGCCAGCAGCCAAGATCTGGCTAGGCCCCCCGATACGCAGTATTTT. Translating it yields CASSQDLARPPDTQYF.

V and J are TRBV10-3 and TRBJ1-1, with 9 bases fitting TRBD1. The V gene's germline CDR1 is ENHRY and CDR2 SYGVKD. V lost 6 bases to trimming and J lost 4 bases; unmatched junction nucleotides: 6. This CDR3 contains 14 residues. The CDR3 DNA reads TGTGCCATCAGCGGACAGGGGATAACCACTGAAGCTTTCTTT. Translation: CAISGQGITTEAFF.

CDR3 in amino acids: CASSARGTGAPEAFF. CDR3 bases: TGTGCCAGCAGCGCCAGAGGGACAGGGGCTCCTGAAGCTTTCTTT. The chain recombines TRBV7-9 with TRBJ1-1, with 10 bases that match TRBD1. The CDR3 sequence is 15 residues long. J gave up 6 bases and V 5 bases, and 9 bases lay outside the gene matches. Germline V CDR1 and CDR2: SEHNR, FQNEAQ (reference sequence).

V and J are TRBV5-1 and TRBJ2-1; 8 bases map to TRBD2. There are 18 residues in the CDR3. Germline CDR1 reads SGHRS; CDR2 reads YFSETQ. J lost 0 bases, V lost 4 bases, and 12 bases had no gene match. The CDR3 nucleotides are TGCGCCAGCAGCCCCGGGCTATACGGGGGGGTCTCCTACAATGAGCAGTTCTTC. This encodes CASSPGLYGGVSYNEQFF. Full variable domain (rest looked up from reference TRBV5-1 and TRBJ2-1): KAGVTQTPRYLIKTRGQQVTLSCSPISGHRSVSWYQQTPGQGLQFLFEYFSETQRNKGNFPGRFSGRQFSNSRSEMNVSTLELGDSALYLCASSPGLYGGVSYNEQFFGPGTRLTVL.

The V and J genes are TRBV4-1 and TRBJ2-7, with D perhaps matching TRBD1 (6 bases). V gave up 2 bases and J gave up 3 bases, with 17 bases separating them. This CDR3 comprises 16 residues. CDR1 and CDR2 from the germline V gene are MGHRA and YSYEKL. As DNA, the CDR3 is TGCGCCAGCAGCCAAAACCCCGGGACATCTATCTACGAGCAGTACTTC. It encodes CASSQNPGTSIYEQYF.

The V gene is TRBV25-1, the J gene TRBJ2-7; D may be TRBD1 (6 bases). This CDR3 contains 12 residues. The germline CDR1 and CDR2 sequences are MGHDK and SYGVNS. Trimming shortened V by 9 bases and J by 1 base, and 10 bases separated the two germline ends. CDR3 coding DNA: TGTGCCAGTCGCAGGGGATCCTACGAGCAGTACTTC. Protein product: CASRRGSYEQYF.

The genes are TRBV6-4 and TRBJ1-5, with D hard to call. This CDR3 spans 14 amino acids. V was clipped by 4 bases and J by 7 bases, with 14 bases between them. Germline-derived CDR1 and CDR2 are MRHNA and SNTAGT. The CDR3, as DNA: TGTGCCAGCAGTGTTGCGACGGCGGCCCAGCCCCAGCATTTT. It codes for CASSVATAAQPQHF.

The chain couples TRBV7-2 to TRBJ2-3; D perhaps matches TRBD2 (5 bases). With 2 bases removed from V and 0 bases from J, the gap between germline ends came to 12 bases. The V gene's germline CDR1 is SGHTA and CDR2 FQGNSA. The CDR3 has 16 amino acids. CDR3 amino acids: CASSLNGGPSTDTQYF. CDR3 in DNA: TGTGCCAGCAGCTTAAATGGCGGGCCTAGCACAGATACGCAGTATTTT.

Here the CDR3 DNA reads TGTGCCAGCCTCCCGGACACGAACACCGGGGAGCTGTTTTTT. The encoded protein is CASLPDTNTGELFF. This chain joins TRBV7-9 and TRBJ2-2; weak D call: TRBD1 (5 bases). Germline assignment: CDR1 SEHNR and CDR2 FQNEAQ (reference sequence). Trimming pared 8 bases from V and 0 bases from J, leaving 10 bases between. CDR3 length: 14 residues.

CDR3: CASSYSPRGGNQPQHF. The DNA of the CDR3 is TGTGCCAGCAGTTACTCCCCCCGGGGAGGGAATCAGCCCCAGCATTTT. The chain employs TRBV6-2 or TRBV6-3 and TRBJ1-5, with no clear D. Germline V CDR1 and CDR2: MNHEY, SVGEGT. The CDR3 has 16 residues. The ends were cut back, 0 bases at V and 4 bases at J, with 13 bases in the middle.

The V gene is TRBV3-1 (or the pseudogene TRBV3-2), the J gene TRBJ2-5; 8 bases match TRBD2. CDR1 is LGHDT, CDR2 YNNKEL, per germline (reference sequence). The CDR3 length is 15 residues. V shed 3 bases, J shed 4 bases, and the junction held 7 bases outside the gene matches. As DNA, the CDR3 is TGTGCCAGCAGCCACTTCACAAGCGGGGGAGAGACCCAGTACTTC. Protein product: CASSHFTSGGETQYF.

This clone has more than one count but fewer than ten. The chain carries TRBV6-2 or TRBV6-3 and TRBJ1-5; 9 positions agree with TRBD1. The junction had 14 bases not matched to a gene; V was cut back by 7 bases and J by 7 bases. CDR1 and CDR2 (germline): MNHEY, SVGEGT. CDR3 length: 16 residues. CDR3 protein: CASTPRDRVWEQPQHF. The DNA of the CDR3 is TGTGCCAGCACCCCACGGGACAGGGTGTGGGAACAGCCCCAGCATTTT.

This chain uses TRBV5-1 with TRBJ2-4, with TRBD1 matching over 12 bases. The ends lost 5 bases at V and 7 bases at J; junction bases unmatched: 10. The CDR3 runs 16 residues. Per germline, CDR1 SGHRS and CDR2 YFSETQ. The CDR3 DNA reads as TGCGCCAGCAGTCCACACGAGGGACAGGGGGCGAACATTCAGTACTTC. It translates to CASSPHEGQGANIQYF. The full variable domain, completed using reference TRBV5-1 and TRBJ2-4, is KAGVTQTPRYLIKTRGQQVTLSCSPISGHRSVSWYQQTPGQGLQFLFEYFSETQRNKGNFPGRFSGRQFSNSRSEMNVSTLELGDSALYLCASSPHEGQGANIQYFGAGTRLSVL.

The rearrangement uses TRBV2 and TRBJ1-2; D remains ambiguous. V was cut by 5 bases and J by 5 bases, with 6 bases left in between. This CDR3 has 11 amino acids. The germline gives CDR1 SNHLY, CDR2 FYNNEI. CDR3 in DNA: TGTGCCAGCAGTAGGGAGTATGGCTACACCTTC. Translation: CASSREYGYTF.

The CDR3 nucleotides are TGCGCCAGCAGCCGAGGTTGGGGGCGTGAGGAAGAGACCCAGTACTTC. The encoded protein is CASSRGWGREEETQYF. The genes are TRBV5-1 and TRBJ2-5; D may be TRBD1 (6 bases). This CDR3 has 16 amino acids. The germline V gene encodes CDR1 SGHRS and CDR2 YFSETQ. The ends were cut back, 4 bases at V and 3 bases at J, with 19 bases in the middle. Complete variable domain (other parts from reference TRBV5-1 and TRBJ2-5): KAGVTQTPRYLIKTRGQQVTLSCSPISGHRSVSWYQQTPGQGLQFLFEYFSETQRNKGNFPGRFSGRQFSNSRSEMNVSTLELGDSALYLCASSRGWGREEETQYFGPGTRLLVL.

The chain couples TRBV6-5 to TRBJ2-6; TRBD1 is a possible D gene (5 bases). V was clipped by 9 bases and J by 1 base, with 10 bases between them. CDR1 MNHEY and CDR2 SVGAGI come from the germline V gene. The CDR3 has 14 residues. The CDR3 sequence: CARVKGSGANVLTF. As DNA, the CDR3 is TGTGCCAGAGTCAAGGGGTCTGGGGCCAACGTCCTGACTTTC.

The rearrangement links TRBV2 to TRBJ1-6; D is possibly TRBD1 (5 bases). The CDR3 contains 13 residues. The germline V gene has CDR1 SNHLY and CDR2 FYNNEI. V dropped 6 bases and J dropped 7 bases, with 10 bases sitting between them. The DNA for the CDR3 is TGTGCCAGCAGGGTGGACATCAATTCACCCCTCCACTTT. Translated, it gives CASRVDINSPLHF.

The chain has TRBV7-2 and TRBJ2-1, with D hard to call. Looked up from germline, CDR1 is SGHTA and CDR2 is FQGNSA. The CDR3 spans 14 residues. Trimming removed 2 bases at V and 7 bases at J, with 12 bases between. The CDR3 coding sequence is TGTGCCAGCAGCTTAAGTCGGCTGAGGAATGAGCAGTTCTTC. This codes for CASSLSRLRNEQFF. Supplemented by reference TRBV7-2 and TRBJ2-1, the full variable domain reads GAGVSQSPSNKVTEKGKDVELRCDPISGHTALYWYRQSLGQGLEFLIYFQGNSAPDKSGLPSDRFSAERTGGSVSTLTIQRTQQEDSAVYLCASSLSRLRNEQFFGPGTRLTVL.